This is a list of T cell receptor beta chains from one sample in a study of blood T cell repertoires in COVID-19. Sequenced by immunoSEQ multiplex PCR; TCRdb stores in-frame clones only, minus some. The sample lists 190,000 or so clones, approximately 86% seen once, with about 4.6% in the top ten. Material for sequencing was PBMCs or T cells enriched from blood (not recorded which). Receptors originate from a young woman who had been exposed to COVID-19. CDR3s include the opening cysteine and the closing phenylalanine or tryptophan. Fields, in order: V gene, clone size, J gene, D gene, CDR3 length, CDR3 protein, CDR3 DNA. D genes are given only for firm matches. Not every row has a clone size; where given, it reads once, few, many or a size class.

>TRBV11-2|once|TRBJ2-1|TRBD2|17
CASSSYLASGGANEQFF
TGTGCCAGCAGCTCCTACCTTGCTAGCGGGGGGGCCAATGAGCAGTTCTTC
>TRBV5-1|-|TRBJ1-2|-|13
CASSIQESYGYTF
TGCGCCAGCAGTATACAGGAGAGCTATGGCTACACCTTC
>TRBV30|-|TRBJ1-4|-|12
CAWSPSGSRVFF
TGTGCCTGGAGCCCATCGGGGTCTCGCGTGTTTTTT
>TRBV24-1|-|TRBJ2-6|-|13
CATALSGANVLTF
TGTGCCACAGCTCTCTCTGGGGCCAACGTCCTGACTTTC
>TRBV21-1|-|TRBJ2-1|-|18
CASSKGGSGRSSYNEQFF
TGTGCCAGCAGCAAAGGTGGTAGCGGTAGGAGCTCCTACAATGAGCAGTTCTTC
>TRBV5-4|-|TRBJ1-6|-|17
CASSLGAGHSYNSPLHF
TGTGCCAGCAGCTTGGGAGCAGGACACTCCTATAATTCACCCCTCCACTTT
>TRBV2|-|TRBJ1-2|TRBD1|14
CASSDSTGTRGYTF
TGTGCCAGCAGTGACTCGACAGGGACTCGGGGCTACACCTTC
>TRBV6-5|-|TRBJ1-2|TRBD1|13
CASSYETGHGYTF
TGTGCCAGCAGTTATGAGACAGGGCATGGCTACACCTTC
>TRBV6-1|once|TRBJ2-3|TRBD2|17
CASSEAPGLAGTDTQYF
TGTGCCAGCAGTGAAGCGCCGGGACTAGCGGGCACAGATACGCAGTATTTT
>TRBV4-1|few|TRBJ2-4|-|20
CASSQDLATGNLVAKNIQYF
TGCGCCAGCAGCCAAGATCTGGCGACAGGCAATTTGGTAGCCAAAAACATTCAGTACTTC
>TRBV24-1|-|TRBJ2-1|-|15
CATSDPQTRGMEQFF
TGTGCCACCAGTGATCCTCAAACCAGGGGTATGGAGCAGTTCTTC
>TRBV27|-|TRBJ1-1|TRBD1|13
CASSRQGNTEAFF
TGTGCCAGCAGTCGACAGGGTAACACTGAAGCTTTCTTT
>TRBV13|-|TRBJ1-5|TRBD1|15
CASSIGGRGNQPQHF
TGTGCCAGCAGCATAGGGGGCAGGGGCAATCAGCCCCAGCATTTT
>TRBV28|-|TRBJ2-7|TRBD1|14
CASTPGGAPYEQYF
TGTGCCAGCACTCCAGGGGGCGCGCCCTACGAGCAGTACTTC
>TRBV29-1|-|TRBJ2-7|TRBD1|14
CSVAGTGESYEQYF
TGCAGCGTTGCCGGGACAGGAGAGTCCTACGAGCAGTACTTC
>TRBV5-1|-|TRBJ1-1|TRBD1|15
CASSTRQGPGTEAFF
TGCGCCAGCAGCACCCGACAGGGACCGGGCACTGAAGCTTTCTTT
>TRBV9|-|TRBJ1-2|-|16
CASSGFLGLTNYGYTF
TGTGCCAGCAGCGGGTTTTTGGGGCTAACTAACTATGGCTACACCTTC
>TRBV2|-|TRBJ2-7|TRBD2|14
CASRKSGGAYEQYF
TGTGCCAGCAGGAAGAGCGGGGGGGCCTACGAGCAGTACTTC
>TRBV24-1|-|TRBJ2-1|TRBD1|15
CATSDPGQGRGEQFF
TGTGCCACCAGTGATCCGGGACAGGGGCGAGGGGAGCAGTTCTTC
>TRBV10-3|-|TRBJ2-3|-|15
CAISEQGPGTDTQYF
TGTGCCATCAGTGAACAGGGTCCCGGCACAGATACGCAGTATTTT
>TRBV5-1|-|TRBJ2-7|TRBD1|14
CASSLGDRPYEQYF
TGCGCCAGCAGCTTGGGGGACAGACCCTACGAGCAGTACTTC
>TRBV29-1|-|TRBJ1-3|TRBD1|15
CSVDVGQGAGNTIYF
TGCAGCGTTGATGTGGGACAGGGCGCTGGAAACACCATATATTTT
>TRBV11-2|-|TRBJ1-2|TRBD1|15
CASSKTGGTNYGYTF
TGTGCCAGCAGCAAGACAGGGGGTACTAACTATGGCTACACCTTC
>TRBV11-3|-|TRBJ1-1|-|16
CASSLLDKRGLSEAFF
TGTGCCAGCAGCTTACTGGACAAAAGGGGGTTATCTGAAGCTTTCTTT
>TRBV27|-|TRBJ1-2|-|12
CAAKGRDYGYTF
TGTGCCGCTAAGGGGAGGGACTATGGCTACACCTTC
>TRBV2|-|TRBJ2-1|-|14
CASSVGDSYNEQFF
TGTGCCAGCAGTGTAGGGGATTCCTACAATGAGCAGTTCTTC